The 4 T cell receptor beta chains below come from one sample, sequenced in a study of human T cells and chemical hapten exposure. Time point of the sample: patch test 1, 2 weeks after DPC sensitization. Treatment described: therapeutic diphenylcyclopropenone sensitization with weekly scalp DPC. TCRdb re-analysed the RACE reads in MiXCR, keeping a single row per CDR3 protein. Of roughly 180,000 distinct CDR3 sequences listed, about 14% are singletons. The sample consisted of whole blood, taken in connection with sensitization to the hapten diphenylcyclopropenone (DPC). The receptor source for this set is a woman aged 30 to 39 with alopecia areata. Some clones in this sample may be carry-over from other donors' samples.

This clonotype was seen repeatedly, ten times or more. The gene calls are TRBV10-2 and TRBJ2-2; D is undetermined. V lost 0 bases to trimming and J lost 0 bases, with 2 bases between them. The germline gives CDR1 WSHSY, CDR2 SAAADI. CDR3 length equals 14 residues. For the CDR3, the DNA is TGCGCCAGCAGTGAGTCATCGAACACCGGGGAGCTGTTTTTT. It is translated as CASSESSNTGELFF.

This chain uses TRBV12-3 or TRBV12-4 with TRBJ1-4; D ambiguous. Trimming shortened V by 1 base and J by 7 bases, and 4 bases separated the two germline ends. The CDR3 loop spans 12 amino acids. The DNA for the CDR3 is TGTGCCAGCAGTTTAGTTGGTGAAAAACTGTTTTTT. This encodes CASSLVGEKLFF.

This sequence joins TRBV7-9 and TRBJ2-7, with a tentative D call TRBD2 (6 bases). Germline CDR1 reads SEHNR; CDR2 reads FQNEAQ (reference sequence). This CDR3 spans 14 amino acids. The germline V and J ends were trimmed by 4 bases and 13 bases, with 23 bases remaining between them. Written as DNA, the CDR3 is TGTGCCAGCAGCTCACCCCCTTTGTCCGGAGGGCCCTACTTC. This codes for CASSSPPLSGGPYF.

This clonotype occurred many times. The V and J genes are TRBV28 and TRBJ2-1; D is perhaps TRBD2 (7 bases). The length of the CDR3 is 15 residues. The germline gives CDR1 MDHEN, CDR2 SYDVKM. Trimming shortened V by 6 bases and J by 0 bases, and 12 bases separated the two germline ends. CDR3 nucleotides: TGTGCCAGCAGCGCGGGGGCGAGCTCCTACAATGAGCAGTTCTTC. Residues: CASSAGASSYNEQFF.